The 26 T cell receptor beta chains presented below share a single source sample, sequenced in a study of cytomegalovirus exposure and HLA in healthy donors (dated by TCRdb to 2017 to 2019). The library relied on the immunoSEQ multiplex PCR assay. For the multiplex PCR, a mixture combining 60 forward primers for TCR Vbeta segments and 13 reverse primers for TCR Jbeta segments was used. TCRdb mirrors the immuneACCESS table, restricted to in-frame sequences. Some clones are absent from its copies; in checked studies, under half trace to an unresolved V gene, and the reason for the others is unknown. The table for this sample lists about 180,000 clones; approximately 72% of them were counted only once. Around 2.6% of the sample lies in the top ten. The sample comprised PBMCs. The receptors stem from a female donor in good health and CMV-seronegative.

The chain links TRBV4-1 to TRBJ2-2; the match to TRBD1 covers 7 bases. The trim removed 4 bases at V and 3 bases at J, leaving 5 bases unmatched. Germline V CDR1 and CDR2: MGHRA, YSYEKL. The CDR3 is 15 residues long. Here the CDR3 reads CASSRRDRDTGELFF. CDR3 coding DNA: TGCGCCAGCAGCCGGAGAGACAGGGACACCGGGGAGCTGTTTTTT.

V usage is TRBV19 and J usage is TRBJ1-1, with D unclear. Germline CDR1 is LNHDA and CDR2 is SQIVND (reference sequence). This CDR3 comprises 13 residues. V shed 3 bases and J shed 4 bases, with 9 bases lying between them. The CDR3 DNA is TGTGCCAGTAGTATCTCCTGGAGCACTGAAGCTTTCTTT. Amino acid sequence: CASSISWSTEAFF.

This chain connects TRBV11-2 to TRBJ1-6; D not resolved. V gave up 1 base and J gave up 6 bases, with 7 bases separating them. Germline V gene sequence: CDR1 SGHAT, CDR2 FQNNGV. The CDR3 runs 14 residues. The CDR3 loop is CASSLGGFNSPLHF. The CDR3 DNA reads TGTGCCAGCAGCTTAGGAGGGTTTAATTCACCCCTCCACTTT.

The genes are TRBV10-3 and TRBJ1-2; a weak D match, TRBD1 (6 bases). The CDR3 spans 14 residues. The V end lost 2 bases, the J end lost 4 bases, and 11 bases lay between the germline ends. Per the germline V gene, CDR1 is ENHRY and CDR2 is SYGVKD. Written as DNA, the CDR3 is TGTGCCATCAGTGAGGGCAGGGGAGCCTATGGCTACACCTTC. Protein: CAISEGRGAYGYTF.

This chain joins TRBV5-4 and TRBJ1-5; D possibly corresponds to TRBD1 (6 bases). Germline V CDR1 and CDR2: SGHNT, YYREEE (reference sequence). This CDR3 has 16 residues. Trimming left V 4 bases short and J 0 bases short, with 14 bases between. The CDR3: CASSLTGQLSNQPQHF. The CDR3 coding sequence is TGTGCCAGCAGCCTGACGGGACAACTTAGCAATCAGCCCCAGCATTTT.

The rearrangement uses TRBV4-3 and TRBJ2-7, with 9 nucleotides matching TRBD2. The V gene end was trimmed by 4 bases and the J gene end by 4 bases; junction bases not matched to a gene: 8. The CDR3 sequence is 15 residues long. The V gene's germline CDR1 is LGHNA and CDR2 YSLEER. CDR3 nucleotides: TGCGCCAGCAGCCCCGTGACTAGCGGAACTTACGAGCAGTACTTC. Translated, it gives CASSPVTSGTYEQYF.

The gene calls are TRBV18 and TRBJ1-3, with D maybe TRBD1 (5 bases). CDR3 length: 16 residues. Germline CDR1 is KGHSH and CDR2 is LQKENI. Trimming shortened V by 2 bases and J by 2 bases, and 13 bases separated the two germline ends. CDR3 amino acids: CASSPGQGLAGNTIYF. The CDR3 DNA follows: TGTGCCAGCTCACCAGGGCAGGGTCTGGCTGGAAACACCATATATTTT.

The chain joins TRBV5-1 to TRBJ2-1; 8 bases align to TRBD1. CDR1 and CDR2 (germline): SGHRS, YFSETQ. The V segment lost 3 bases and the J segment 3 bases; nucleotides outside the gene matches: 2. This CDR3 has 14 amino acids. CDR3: CASSSGQGYNEQFF. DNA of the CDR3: TGCGCCAGCAGCTCAGGACAGGGCTACAATGAGCAGTTCTTC.

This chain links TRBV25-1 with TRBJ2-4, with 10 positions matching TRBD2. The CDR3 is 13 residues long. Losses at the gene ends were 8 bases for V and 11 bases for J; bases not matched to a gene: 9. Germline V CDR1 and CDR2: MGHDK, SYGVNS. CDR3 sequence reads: CASSPGTSAFQYF. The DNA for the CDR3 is TGTGCCAGCTCCCCCGGGACTAGCGCCTTTCAGTACTTC.

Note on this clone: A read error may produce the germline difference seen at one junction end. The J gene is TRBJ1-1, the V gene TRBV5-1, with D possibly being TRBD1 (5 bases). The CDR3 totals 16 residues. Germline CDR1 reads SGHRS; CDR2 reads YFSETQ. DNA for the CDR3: TGCGCCAGCAGTTTGGAACAGGCCCTGATGAACACTGAAGCTTTCTTT. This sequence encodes CASSLEQALMNTEAFF.

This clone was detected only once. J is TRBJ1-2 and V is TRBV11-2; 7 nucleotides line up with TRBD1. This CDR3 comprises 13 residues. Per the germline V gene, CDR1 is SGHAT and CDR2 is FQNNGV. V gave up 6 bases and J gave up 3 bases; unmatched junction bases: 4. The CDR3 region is CASSPQGYYGYTF. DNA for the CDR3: TGTGCCAGCAGTCCACAGGGGTACTATGGCTACACCTTC.

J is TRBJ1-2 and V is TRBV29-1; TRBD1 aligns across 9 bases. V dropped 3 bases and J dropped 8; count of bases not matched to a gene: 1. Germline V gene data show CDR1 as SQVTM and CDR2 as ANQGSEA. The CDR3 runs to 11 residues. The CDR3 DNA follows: TGCAGCGTTGAGGGGACAGGGGGCTACACCTTC. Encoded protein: CSVEGTGGYTF.

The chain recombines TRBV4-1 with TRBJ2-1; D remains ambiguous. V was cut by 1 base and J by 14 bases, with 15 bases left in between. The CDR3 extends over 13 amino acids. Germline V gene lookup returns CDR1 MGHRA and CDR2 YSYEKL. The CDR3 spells CASSQGPALGEFF. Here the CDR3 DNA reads TGCGCCAGCAGCCAAGGGCCAGCGCTCGGTGAGTTCTTC.

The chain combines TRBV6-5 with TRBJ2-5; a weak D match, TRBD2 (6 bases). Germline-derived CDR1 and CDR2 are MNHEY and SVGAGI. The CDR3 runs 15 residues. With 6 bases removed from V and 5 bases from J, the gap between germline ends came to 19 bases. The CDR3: CASSVGSLGTETQYF. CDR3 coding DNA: TGTGCCAGCAGCGTCGGGAGTCTCGGTACGGAGACCCAGTACTTC.

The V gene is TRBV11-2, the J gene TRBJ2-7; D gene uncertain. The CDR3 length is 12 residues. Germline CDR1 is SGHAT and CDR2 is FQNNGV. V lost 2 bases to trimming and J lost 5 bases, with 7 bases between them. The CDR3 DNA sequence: TGTGCCAGCAGCTTAAACAGCCACGAGCAGTACTTC. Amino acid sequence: CASSLNSHEQYF.

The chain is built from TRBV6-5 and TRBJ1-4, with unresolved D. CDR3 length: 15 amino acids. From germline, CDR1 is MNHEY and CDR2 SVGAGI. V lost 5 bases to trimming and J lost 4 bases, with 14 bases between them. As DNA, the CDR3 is TGTGCCAGCAGTAGGCAGCGGGCCCTTAATGAAAAACTGTTTTTT. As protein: CASSRQRALNEKLFF.

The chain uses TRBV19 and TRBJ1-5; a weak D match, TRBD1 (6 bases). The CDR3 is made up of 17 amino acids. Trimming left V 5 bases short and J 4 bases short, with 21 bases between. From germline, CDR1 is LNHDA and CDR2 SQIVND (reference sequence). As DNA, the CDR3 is TGTGCCAGTAGTTTTGGCCAGGGGTGGAGTGGGAATCAGCCCCAGCATTTT. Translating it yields CASSFGQGWSGNQPQHF.

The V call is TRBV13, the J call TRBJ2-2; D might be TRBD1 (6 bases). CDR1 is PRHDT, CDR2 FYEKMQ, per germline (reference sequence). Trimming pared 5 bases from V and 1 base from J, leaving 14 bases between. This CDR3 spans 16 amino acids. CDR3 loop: CASSVSIQGNTGELFF. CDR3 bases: TGTGCCAGCAGCGTATCGATACAGGGGAACACCGGGGAGCTGTTTTTT. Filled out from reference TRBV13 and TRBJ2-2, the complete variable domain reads AAGVIQSPRHLIKEKRETATLKCYPIPRHDTVYWYQQGPGQDPQFLISFYEKMQSDKGSIPDRFSAQQFSDYHSELNMSSLELGDSALYFCASSVSIQGNTGELFFGEGSRLTVL.

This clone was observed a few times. The DNA of the CDR3 is TGTGCCAGCCGGGTTTTGACAGGGGGCTACGAGCAGTACTTC. It specifies CASRVLTGGYEQYF. This chain links TRBV7-2 with TRBJ2-7; 9 bases align to TRBD1. This CDR3 contains 14 residues. After removal of 8 bases from V and 3 bases from J, the junction contained 8 bases not matched to a gene. Per germline, CDR1 SGHTA and CDR2 FQGNSA.

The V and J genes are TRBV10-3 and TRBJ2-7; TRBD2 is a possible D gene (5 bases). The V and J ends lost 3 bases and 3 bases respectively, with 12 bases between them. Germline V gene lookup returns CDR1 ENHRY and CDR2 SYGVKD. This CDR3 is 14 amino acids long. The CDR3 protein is CAISEGGPNYEQYF. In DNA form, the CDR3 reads TGTGCCATCAGTGAAGGAGGACCGAACTACGAGCAGTACTTC.

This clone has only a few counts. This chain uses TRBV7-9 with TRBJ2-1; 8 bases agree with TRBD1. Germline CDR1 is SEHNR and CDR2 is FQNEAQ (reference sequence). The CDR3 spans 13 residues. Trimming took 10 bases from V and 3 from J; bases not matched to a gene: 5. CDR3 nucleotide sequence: TGTGCCATAGCGGACAGGGACTACAATGAGCAGTTCTTC. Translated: CAIADRDYNEQFF.

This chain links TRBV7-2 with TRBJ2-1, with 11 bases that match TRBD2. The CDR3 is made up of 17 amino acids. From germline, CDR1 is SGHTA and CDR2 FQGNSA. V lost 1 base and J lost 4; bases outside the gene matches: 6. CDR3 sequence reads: CASSLVASGGPYNEQFF. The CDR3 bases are TGTGCCAGCAGCTTAGTGGCTAGCGGGGGGCCTTACAATGAGCAGTTCTTC.

The CDR3 is CASTPGGNYGYTF. In DNA form, the CDR3 reads TGTGCCAGCACCCCAGGGGGTAACTATGGCTACACCTTC. The chain combines TRBV6-6 with TRBJ1-2, with 7 bases aligning to TRBD1. The V gene end was trimmed by 7 bases and the J gene end by 1 base; junction bases not matched to a gene: 3. From germline, CDR1 is MNHNY and CDR2 SVGAGI (reference sequence). This CDR3 contains 13 residues.

CDR3 residues: CASLDPARQGVAEQYF. As DNA, the CDR3 is TGCGCCAGTCTCGATCCAGCAAGACAGGGTGTGGCCGAGCAGTACTTC. The gene calls are TRBV5-1 and TRBJ2-7; 7 nucleotides agree with TRBD1. CDR1 and CDR2 (germline): SGHRS, YFSETQ. V dropped 8 bases and J dropped 6; count of bases not matched to a gene: 20. CDR3 length: 16 amino acids.

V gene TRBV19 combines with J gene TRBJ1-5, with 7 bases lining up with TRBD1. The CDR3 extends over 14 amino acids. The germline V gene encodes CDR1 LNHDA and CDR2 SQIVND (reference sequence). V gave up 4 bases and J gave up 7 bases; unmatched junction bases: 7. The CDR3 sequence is CASSTRQGVQPQHF. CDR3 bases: TGTGCCAGTAGTACCCGACAGGGCGTACAGCCCCAGCATTTT.

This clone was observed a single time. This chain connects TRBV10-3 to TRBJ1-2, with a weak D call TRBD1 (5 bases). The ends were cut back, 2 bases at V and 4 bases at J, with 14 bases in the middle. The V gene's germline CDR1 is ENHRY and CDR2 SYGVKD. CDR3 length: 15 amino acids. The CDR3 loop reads CAISEGEGLGYGYTF. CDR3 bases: TGTGCCATCAGTGAGGGGGAGGGGCTCGGCTATGGCTACACCTTC.